This T cell receptor (beta chain) is drawn from a study of T cells in Graves' hyperthyroidism and ophthalmopathy. This clonotype was observed many times. Amplification targeted TCR beta CDR3 regions from RNA transcripts. First-round RT-PCR of the TCR CDR3 relied on the HTBI primer set. TCRdb reprocessed the multiplex PCR reads via MiXCR and lists one record per CDR3 protein. The repertoire consists of around 190,000 distinct CDR3 sequences, with around 16% occurring once and the leading ten covering more than 50%. The CDR3 has 15 residues. The germline V gene has CDR1 SGHAT and CDR2 FQNNGV. Trimming shortened V by 10 bases and J by 0 bases, and 16 bases separated the two germline ends.

V is TRBV11-2 and J is TRBJ2-1; D perhaps matches TRBD1 (5 bases). The specimen was blood. The receptor's source is a woman between 50 and 59 years old with Graves' hyperthyroidism. CDR3 region: CATSSLRGSYNEQFF. In nucleotides, the CDR3 is TGTGCCACCTCGAGCTTAAGGGGCTCCTACAATGAGCAGTTCTTC.